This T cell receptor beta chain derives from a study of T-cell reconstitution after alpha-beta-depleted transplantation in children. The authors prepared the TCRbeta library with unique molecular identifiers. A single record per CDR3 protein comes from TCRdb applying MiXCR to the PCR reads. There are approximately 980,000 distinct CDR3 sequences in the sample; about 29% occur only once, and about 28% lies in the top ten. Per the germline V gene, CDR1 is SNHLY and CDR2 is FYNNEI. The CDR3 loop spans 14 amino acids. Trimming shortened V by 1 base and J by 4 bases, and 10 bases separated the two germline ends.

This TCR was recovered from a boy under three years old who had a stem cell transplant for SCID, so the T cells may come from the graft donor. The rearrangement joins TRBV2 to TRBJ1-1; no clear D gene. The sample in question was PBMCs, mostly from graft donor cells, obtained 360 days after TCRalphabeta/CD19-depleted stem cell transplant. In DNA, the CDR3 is TGTGCCAGCAGTGAAGGCCTGCTCACCACTGAAGCTTTCTTT. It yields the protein CASSEGLLTTEAFF.